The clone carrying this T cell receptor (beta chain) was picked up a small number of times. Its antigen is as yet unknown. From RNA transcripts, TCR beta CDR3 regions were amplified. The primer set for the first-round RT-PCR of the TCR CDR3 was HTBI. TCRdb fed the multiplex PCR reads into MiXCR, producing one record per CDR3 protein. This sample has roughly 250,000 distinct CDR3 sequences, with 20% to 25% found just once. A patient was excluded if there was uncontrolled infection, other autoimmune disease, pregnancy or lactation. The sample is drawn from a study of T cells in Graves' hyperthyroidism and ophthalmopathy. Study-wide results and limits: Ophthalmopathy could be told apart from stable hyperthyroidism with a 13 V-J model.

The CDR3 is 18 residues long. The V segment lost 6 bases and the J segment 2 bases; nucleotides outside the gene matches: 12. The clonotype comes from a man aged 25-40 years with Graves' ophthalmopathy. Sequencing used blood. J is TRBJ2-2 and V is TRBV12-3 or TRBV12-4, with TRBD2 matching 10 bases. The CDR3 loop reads CASSRPGLANRNTGELFF. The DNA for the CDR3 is TGTGCCAGCAGCCGTCCGGGACTAGCGAACCGAAACACCGGGGAGCTGTTTTTT.